This T cell receptor beta chain was documented in a study of shared clonotypes between healthy human individuals. Overall study context: The people who gave samples were two women and a few men aged 18 to 49.

Donors had no recently reported acute infections or vaccinations and were HIV-negative. TCRdb's table, derived via immunoSEQ multiplex PCR, lists solely in-frame clones and lacks some. The sample lists over 850,000 clones, about 84% occurring once. The clonotype originates from a man between 18 and 29 years old in good health. Some clones in this sample may be carry-over from other donors' samples. The sequencing input was memory CD4+ T cells from PBMCs. Subset denoted: CD45RA-negative fraction.

The CDR3 sequence: CAISDRDRGSYEIYEQYF. The CDR3 bases are TGTGCCATCAGTGACCGGGACAGGGGTTCTTACGAGATCTACGAGCAGTACTTC. V is TRBV10-3 and J is TRBJ2-7; 10 bases are shared with TRBD1. Looked up from germline, CDR1 is ENHRY and CDR2 is SYGVKD. The CDR3 runs to 18 residues. J was trimmed by 3 bases and V by 3 bases; bases with no gene match: 14.